The 8 T cell receptor beta chains presented below share a single source sample, sequenced in a study of blood T cell repertoires in COVID-19. Using immunoSEQ multiplex PCR, the repertoire was profiled, and TCRdb retains in-frame clones only, with some absent. This repertoire shows under 50,000 clones, 75% to 85% found once; its top ten account for nearly 10%. Sequenced sample: peripheral blood. Receptor source: a human donor in a cohort sampled during active COVID-19.

The rearrangement joins TRBV6-6 to TRBJ1-2; D is unclear. CDR1 is MNHNY and CDR2 is SVGAGI in the germline V gene (reference sequence). The V end was cut by 6 bases, the J end by 4 bases, with 9 bases between. This CDR3 comprises 12 residues. Here the CDR3 DNA reads TGTGCCAGCAGAGAGGAGTTCTATGGCTACACCTTC. Its protein product is CASREEFYGYTF.

The chain has TRBV28 and TRBJ1-1, with TRBD1 matching 9 bases. CDR1 is MDHEN and CDR2 is SYDVKM in the germline V gene. V shed 2 bases and J 8 bases; nucleotides not matched to a gene: 6. The CDR3 spans 14 residues. CDR3: CASSLGTGMSEAFF. The CDR3 region has the DNA TGTGCCAGCAGTTTAGGGACAGGGATGTCGGAAGCTTTCTTT.

This chain joins TRBV7-2 and TRBJ2-7; D uncertain. This CDR3 region has 11 residues. Trimming cost V 4 bases and J 3 bases, with 4 bases left between them. Germline lookup yields CDR1 SGHTA and CDR2 FQGNSA. CDR3 in DNA: TGTGCCAGCAGCTCCCTCTACGAGCAGTACTTC. Translated: CASSSLYEQYF.

This chain uses TRBV4-1 with TRBJ2-1; no clear D. Germline V gene lookup returns CDR1 MGHRA and CDR2 YSYEKL. Trimming stripped 0 bases from V and 5 bases from J, with 11 bases between. The CDR3 has 15 amino acids. Here the CDR3 reads CASSQDGTFNNEQFF. CDR3 nucleotides: TGCGCCAGCAGCCAAGATGGTACTTTTAACAATGAGCAGTTCTTC.

This chain links TRBV6-5 with TRBJ1-2; 7 bases map to TRBD1. The V and J ends lost 6 bases and 3 bases, in that order; junction bases with no gene match: 7. CDR1 and CDR2 from the germline V gene are MNHEY and SVGAGI. This CDR3 is built from 14 residues. The CDR3 DNA is TGTGCCAGCAGGGGCCCGGGACAGCACTATGGCTACACCTTC. Its protein is CASRGPGQHYGYTF.

J is TRBJ2-7 and V is TRBV3-1 (or the pseudogene TRBV3-2); TRBD1 matches at 8 bases. CDR1 and CDR2 from the germline V gene are LGHDT and YNNKEL (reference sequence). Trimming at V came to 5 bases and at J to 4 bases, leaving 4 bases not matched to a gene. This CDR3 is built from 13 residues. The CDR3: CASSIGQGYEQYF. CDR3 coding DNA: TGTGCCAGCAGCATCGGACAGGGATACGAGCAGTACTTC.

As DNA, the CDR3 is TGCGCCAGCAGCCCCGGGGGGAACACCGGGGAGCTGTTTTTT. It translates to CASSPGGNTGELFF. The chain links TRBV5-1 to TRBJ2-2, with a weak D call TRBD2 (6 bases). The CDR3 is 14 residues long. V lost 4 bases and J 1 base, leaving 8 bases between the germline ends. Germline CDR1 is SGHRS and CDR2 is YFSETQ.

The genes are TRBV10-1 and TRBJ2-1, with 10 bases fitting TRBD1. With 0 bases clipped from V and 7 bases from J, the junction kept 12 bases outside the gene matches. This CDR3 contains 18 residues. Germline lookup yields CDR1 WNHNN and CDR2 SYGVQD (reference sequence). Here the CDR3 DNA reads TGCGCCAGCAGTGAGTCGAGTGGAGCGGGACAGGGGATTAATGAGCAGTTCTTC. Its translation is CASSESSGAGQGINEQFF.